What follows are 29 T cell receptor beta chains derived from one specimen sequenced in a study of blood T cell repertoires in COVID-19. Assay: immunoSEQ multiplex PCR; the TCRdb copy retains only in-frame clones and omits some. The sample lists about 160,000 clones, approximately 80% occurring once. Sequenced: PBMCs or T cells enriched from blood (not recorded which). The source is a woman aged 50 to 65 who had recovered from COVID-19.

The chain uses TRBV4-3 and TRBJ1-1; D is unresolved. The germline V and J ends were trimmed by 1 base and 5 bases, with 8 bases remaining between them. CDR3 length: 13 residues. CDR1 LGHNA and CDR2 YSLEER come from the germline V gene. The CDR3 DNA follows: TGCGCCAGCAGCCAAGCCGAGAAAACTGAAGCTTTCTTT. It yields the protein CASSQAEKTEAFF.

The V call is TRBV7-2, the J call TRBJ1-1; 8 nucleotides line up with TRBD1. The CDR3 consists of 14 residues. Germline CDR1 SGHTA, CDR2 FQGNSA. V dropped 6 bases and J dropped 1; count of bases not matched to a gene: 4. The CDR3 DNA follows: TGTGCCAGCAGTTATACAGGGGGGAACACTGAAGCTTTCTTT. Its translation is CASSYTGGNTEAFF.

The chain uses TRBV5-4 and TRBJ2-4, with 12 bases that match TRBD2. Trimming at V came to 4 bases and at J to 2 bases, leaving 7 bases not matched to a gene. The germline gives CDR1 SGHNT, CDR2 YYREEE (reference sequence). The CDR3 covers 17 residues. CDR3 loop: CASSLDLAGGSKNIQYF. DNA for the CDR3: TGTGCCAGCAGCCTCGATCTAGCGGGGGGGTCCAAAAACATTCAGTACTTC.

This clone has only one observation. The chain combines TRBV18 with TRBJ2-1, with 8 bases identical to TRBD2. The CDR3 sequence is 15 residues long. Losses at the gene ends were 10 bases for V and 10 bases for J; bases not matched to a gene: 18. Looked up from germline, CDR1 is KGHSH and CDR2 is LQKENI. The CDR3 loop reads CATRAGGGAGREQFF. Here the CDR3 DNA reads TGTGCCACTCGCGCGGGGGGCGGAGCCGGAAGGGAGCAGTTCTTC. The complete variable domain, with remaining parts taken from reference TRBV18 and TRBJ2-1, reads NAGVMQNPRHLVRRRGQEARLRCSPMKGHSHVYWYRQLPEEGLKFMVYLQKENIIDESGMPKERFSAEFPKEGPSILRIQQVVRGDSAAYFCATRAGGGAGREQFFGPGTRLTVL.

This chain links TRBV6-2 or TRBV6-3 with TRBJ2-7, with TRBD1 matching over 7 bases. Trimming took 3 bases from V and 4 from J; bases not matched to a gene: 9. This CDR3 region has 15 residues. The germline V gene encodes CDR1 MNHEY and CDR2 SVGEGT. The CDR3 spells CASSYLTTGRYEQYF. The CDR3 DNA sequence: TGTGCCAGCAGTTATTTAACGACAGGGCGATACGAGCAGTACTTC.

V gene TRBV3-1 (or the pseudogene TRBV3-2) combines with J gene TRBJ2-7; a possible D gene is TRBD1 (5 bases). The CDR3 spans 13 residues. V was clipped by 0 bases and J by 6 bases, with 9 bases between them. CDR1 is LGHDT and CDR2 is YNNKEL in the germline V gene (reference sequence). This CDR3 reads CASSQDWGTEQYF. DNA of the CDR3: TGTGCCAGCAGCCAAGATTGGGGCACCGAGCAGTACTTC.

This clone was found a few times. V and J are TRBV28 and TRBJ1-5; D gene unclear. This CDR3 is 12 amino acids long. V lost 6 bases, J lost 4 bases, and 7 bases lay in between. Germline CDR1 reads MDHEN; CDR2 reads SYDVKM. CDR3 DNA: TGTGCCAGCAGCTGGAGGAATCAGCCCCAGCATTTT. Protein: CASSWRNQPQHF.

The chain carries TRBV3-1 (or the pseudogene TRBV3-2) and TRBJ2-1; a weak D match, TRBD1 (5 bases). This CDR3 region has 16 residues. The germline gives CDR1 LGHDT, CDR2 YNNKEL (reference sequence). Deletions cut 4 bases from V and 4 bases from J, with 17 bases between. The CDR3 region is CASSPVVSSGYNEQFF. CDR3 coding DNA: TGTGCCAGCAGCCCCGTGGTTAGCTCAGGGTACAATGAGCAGTTCTTC.

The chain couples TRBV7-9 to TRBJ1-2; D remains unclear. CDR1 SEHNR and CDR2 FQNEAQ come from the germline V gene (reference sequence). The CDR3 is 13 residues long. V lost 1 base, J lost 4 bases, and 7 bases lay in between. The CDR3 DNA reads TGTGCCAGCAGCTTAGTCTCAGGCTATGGCTACACCTTC. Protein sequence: CASSLVSGYGYTF.

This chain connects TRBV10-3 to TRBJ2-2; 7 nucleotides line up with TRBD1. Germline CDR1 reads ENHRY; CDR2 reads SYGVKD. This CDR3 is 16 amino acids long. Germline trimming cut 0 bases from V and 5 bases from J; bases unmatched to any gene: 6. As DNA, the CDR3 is TGTGCCATCAGTGAGTCGGCTAGGGGGCTAACCGGGGAGCTGTTTTTT. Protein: CAISESARGLTGELFF.

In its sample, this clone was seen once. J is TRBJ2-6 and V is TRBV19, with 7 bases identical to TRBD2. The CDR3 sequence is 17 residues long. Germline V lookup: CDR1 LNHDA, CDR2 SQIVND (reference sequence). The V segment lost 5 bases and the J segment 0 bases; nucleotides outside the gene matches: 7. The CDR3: CASSRGGIYSGANVLTF. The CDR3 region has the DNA TGTGCCAGTAGTCGCGGGGGAATTTACTCTGGGGCCAACGTCCTGACTTTC.

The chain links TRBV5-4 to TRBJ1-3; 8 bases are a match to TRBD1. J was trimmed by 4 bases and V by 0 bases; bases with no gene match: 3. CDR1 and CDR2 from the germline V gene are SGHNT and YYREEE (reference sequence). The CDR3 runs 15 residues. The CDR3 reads CASSLGTGTGNTIYF. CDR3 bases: TGTGCCAGCAGCTTGGGGACAGGGACCGGAAACACCATATATTTT. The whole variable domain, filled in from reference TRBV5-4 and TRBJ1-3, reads ETGVTQSPTHLIKTRGQQVTLRCSSQSGHNTVSWYQQALGQGPQFIFQYYREEENGRGNFPPRFSGLQFPNYSSELNVNALELDDSALYLCASSLGTGTGNTIYFGEGSWLTVV.

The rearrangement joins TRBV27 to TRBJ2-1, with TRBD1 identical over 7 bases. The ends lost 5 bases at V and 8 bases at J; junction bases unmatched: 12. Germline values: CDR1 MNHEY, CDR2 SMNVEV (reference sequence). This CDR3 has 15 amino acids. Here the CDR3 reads CASSRIQGQRDEQFF. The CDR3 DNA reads TGTGCCAGCAGTAGAATACAGGGGCAGAGGGATGAGCAGTTCTTC.

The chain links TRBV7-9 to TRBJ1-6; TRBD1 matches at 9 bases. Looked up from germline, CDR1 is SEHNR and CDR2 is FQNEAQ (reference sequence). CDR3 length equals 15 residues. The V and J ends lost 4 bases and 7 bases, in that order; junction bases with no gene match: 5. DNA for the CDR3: TGTGCCAGCAGCTATGCCGGGACAGGGAATTCACCCCTCCACTTT. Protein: CASSYAGTGNSPLHF. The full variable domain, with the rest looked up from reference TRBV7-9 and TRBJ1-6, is DTGVSQNPRHKITKRGQNVTFRCDPISEHNRLYWYRQTLGQGPEFLTYFQNEAQLEKSRLLSDRFSAERPKGSFSTLEIQRTEQGDSAMYLCASSYAGTGNSPLHFGNGTRLTVT.

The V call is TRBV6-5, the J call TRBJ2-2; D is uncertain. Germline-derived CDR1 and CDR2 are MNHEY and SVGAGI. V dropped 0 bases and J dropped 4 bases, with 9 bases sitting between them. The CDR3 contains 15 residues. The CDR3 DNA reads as TGTGCCAGCAGTTACTCGAACGGTATCACCGGGGAGCTGTTTTTT. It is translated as CASSYSNGITGELFF.

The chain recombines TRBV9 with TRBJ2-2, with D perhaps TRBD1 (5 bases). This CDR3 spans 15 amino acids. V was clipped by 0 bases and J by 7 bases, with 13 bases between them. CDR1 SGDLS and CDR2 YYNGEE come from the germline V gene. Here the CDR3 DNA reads TGTGCCAGCAGCGTAGATTGGGCGACAGTCGGGGAGCTGTTTTTT. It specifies CASSVDWATVGELFF.

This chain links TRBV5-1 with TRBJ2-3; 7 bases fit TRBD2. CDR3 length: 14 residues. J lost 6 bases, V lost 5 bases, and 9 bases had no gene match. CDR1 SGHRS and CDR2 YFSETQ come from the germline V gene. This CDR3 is CASRRRGSEDTQYF. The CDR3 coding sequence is TGCGCCAGCAGGAGGCGCGGGAGTGAGGATACGCAGTATTTT.

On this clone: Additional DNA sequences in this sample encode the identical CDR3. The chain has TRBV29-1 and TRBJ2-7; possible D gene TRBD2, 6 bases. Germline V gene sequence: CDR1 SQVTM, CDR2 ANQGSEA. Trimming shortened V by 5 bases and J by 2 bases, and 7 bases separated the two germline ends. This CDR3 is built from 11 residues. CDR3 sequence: CSVRGTYEQYF. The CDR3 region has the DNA TGCAGCGTTCGGGGGACCTACGAGCAGTACTTC.

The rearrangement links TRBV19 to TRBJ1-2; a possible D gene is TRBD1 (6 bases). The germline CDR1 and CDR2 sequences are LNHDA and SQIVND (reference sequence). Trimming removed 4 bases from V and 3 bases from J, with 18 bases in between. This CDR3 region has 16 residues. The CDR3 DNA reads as TGTGCCAGTAGTACTACCTCCACAGGGTTGGACTATGGCTACACCTTC. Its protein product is CASSTTSTGLDYGYTF.

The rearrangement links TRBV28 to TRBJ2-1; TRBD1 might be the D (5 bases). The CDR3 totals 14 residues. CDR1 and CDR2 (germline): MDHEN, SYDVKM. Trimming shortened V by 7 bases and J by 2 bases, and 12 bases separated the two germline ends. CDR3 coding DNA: TGTGCCAGCACCAAATTGGACACCTACAATGAGCAGTTCTTC. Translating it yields CASTKLDTYNEQFF.

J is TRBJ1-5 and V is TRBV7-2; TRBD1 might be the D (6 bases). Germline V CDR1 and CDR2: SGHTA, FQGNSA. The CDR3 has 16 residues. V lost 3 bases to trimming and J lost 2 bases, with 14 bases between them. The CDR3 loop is CASSLTGQGGNQPQHF. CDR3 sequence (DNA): TGTGCCAGCAGCTTGACAGGCCAAGGGGGCAATCAGCCCCAGCATTTT.

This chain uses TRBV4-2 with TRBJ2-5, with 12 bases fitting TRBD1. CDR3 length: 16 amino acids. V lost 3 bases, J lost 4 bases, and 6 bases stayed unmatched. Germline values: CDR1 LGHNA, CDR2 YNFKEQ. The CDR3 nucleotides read TGTGCCAGCAGCCAGGACCCGGGACAGGGGGCAGAGACCCAGTACTTC. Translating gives CASSQDPGQGAETQYF.

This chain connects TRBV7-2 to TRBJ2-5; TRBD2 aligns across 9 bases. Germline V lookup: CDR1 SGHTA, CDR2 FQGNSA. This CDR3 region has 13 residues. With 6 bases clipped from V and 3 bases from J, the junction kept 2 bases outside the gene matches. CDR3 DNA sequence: TGTGCCAGCAGGCGACTAGCGGAAGAGACCCAGTACTTC. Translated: CASRRLAEETQYF.

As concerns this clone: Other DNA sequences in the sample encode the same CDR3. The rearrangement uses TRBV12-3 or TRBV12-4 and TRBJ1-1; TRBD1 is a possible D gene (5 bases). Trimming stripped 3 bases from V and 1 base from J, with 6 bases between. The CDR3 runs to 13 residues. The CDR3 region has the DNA TGTGCCAGCAGTTTTGGACAGAACACTGAAGCTTTCTTT. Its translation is CASSFGQNTEAFF.

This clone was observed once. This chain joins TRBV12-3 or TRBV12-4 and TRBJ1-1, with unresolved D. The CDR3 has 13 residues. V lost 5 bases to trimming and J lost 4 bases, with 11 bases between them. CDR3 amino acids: CASSPAGSTEAFF. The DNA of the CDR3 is TGTGCCAGCAGTCCCGCCGGGAGCACTGAAGCTTTCTTT.

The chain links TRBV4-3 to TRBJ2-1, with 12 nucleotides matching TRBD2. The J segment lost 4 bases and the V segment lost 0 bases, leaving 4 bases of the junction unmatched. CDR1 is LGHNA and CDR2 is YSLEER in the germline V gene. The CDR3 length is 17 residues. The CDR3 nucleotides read TGCGCCAGCAGCCAAGATCGGCTAGCGGGGGGGTACAATGAGCAGTTCTTC. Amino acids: CASSQDRLAGGYNEQFF.

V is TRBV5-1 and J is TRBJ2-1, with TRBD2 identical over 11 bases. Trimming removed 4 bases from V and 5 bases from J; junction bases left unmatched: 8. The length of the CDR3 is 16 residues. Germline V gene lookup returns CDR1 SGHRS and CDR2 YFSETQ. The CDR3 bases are TGCGCCAGCAGCACATTACCGGGACTAGCGGACAATGAGCAGTTCTTC. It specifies CASSTLPGLADNEQFF.

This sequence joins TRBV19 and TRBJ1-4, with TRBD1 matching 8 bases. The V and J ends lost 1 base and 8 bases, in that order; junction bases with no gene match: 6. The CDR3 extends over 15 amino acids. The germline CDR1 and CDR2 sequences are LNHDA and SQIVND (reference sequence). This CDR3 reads CASSIVRGLGEKLFF. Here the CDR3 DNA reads TGTGCCAGTAGTATAGTCAGGGGGCTTGGGGAAAAACTGTTTTTT.

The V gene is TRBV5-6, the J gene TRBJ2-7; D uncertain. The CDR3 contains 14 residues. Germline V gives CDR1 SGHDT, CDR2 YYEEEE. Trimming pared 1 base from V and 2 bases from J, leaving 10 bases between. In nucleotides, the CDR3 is TGTGCCAGCAGCTTGATTAGAAACGCCTACGAGCAGTACTTC. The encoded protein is CASSLIRNAYEQYF.